This T cell receptor (beta chain) was sequenced during a study of blood T cells in healthy people across ages (dated by TCRdb to the mid-2010s). Turning to the overall study: Template switching captured roughly one uniquely barcoded TCR beta cDNA molecule per two T cells in model experiments. The donors were split into four age groups: young (average around 15 years), middle-aged (roughly 42), aged (more than 55) and long-lived (82). For two donors (one aged 18 to 30 and one aged 80 or older), the study analyzed two additional independent replicas of 1 million unique cDNA reads from the same blood draw. The study measured age-related changes in TCR beta repertoire diversity using deep sequencing normalized with unique cDNA molecular identifiers. To avoid experimental bias, donors of different ages were spread randomly across the sequencing lanes. Study-level results and caveats: Bulk unsorted PBMC profiling prevented conclusive comparison of naive and antigen-experienced compartments. Total diversity estimates from one million sequenced T cells were considered lower bounds and underestimates. There was a strong correlation between observed TCR beta diversity and the percentage of naive T cells measured by flow cytometry. Observed TCR beta diversity per million T cells fell roughly linearly with age, and a significant reduction was already apparent by age roughly 41. Compared with the aged group, the long-lived group had more naive CD4+ T cells, fewer expanded clones and increased TCR diversity, a pattern suggesting age selection. Because donor CMV infection status was unknown, age-related changes in expanded clonotypes were potentially confounded.

The library was built by means of 5' RACE. For sequencing, an Illumina HiSeq 2500 was employed. A second PCR of roughly 7 to 11 cycles was run with a J-beta primer mix and a sample-barcoded 5' primer. Each TCR beta cDNA molecule received a unique molecular identifier from a template-switch 5' adaptor carrying 12 random nucleotides. At least 3 million CDR3-containing paired-end reads were obtained from each sample. First-strand cDNA was synthesized from all RNA with the Mint cDNA synthesis kit, primed by a TRBC-specific oligonucleotide. Following uracil-DNA glycosylase treatment, all cDNA underwent a first 18-cycle PCR with the universal primers M1SS and BC2_uni_R. As for the authors' bioinformatics: Normalization of each sample was performed by random selection of 1 million high-quality reads, each carrying a distinct molecular identifier. Instead of being binned into consensus sequences, reads with shared molecular identifiers were discarded. CDR3 identification, clonotype clustering and error correction used MiTCR with a Q25 quality threshold and the strictest error-elimination algorithm. A nonparametric unseen species model using Euler transformation provided a lower-bound estimate of total TCR beta diversity. TCRdb took the public reads, trimmed them with fastp at Q25, ran MiXCR for clone calling and kept in-frame beta chains. Every entry covers one CDR3 protein and lists the most common genes and DNA from its rows. These V and J calls derive from TCRdb rather than the authors' analysis. Counted in this sample were fewer than 750,000 distinct CDR3 sequences; more than 45% of them appeared once. The ten largest clones represent around an eighth of the sample.

Donors were 39 systemically healthy Caucasian individuals from Russia aged 6 to 90 years. Around 9.8 milliliters of peripheral blood were collected from each donor into EDTA-treated Vacutainer tubes. Ficoll-Paque density-gradient centrifugation was used to isolate PBMCs, with at least 6.5 million per sample. Total RNA was extracted from PBMCs with Trizol reagent, with at least 5 micrograms obtained per sample. The percentages of naive CD45RAhigh/CD27high T cells were determined by flow cytometry on a PBMC aliquot from every donor. The sample holds many counts of this clonotype. Its antigen is currently not known. Per-base quality was not reported, and no clone a single base away is much larger than it. CDR1 and CDR2 were assigned from the germline V gene as SGHDT and YYEEEE. V and J are truncated by 3 bases and 2 bases respectively, leaving an intervening sequence of 2 bases. The CDR3 runs 12 residues from the cysteine to the phenylalanine. The DNA shown is the 36-base CDR3, in frame from base 1.

The chain links TRBV5-6 with TRBJ1-4; the D gene identity is not certain. The material sequenced was blood. The sequence was obtained from a woman older than 75 in good health. The nucleotides are TGTGCCAGCAGCTCGACTAATGAAAAACTGTTTTTT. It encodes CASSSTNEKLFF.